This T cell receptor beta chain comes out of a study of blood T cell repertoires in COVID-19 (dated by TCRdb to 2020 to 2021). About the study as a whole: Samples from collaborators originated in the United States, Italy and Spain and spanned both the acute and convalescent phases of COVID-19. The repertoires were released in a freely available public database meant as a resource for research on the immune response to SARS-CoV-2. The prospective study material was composed of cDNA or gDNA derived from T cells, B-cell-depleted T cells, or PBMCs. The samples were drawn from two sources: the first 160 participants of the ongoing ImmuneRACE study, and over 1,000 subjects contributed by 6 global collaborators. Where available, HLA class I and class II types were obtained from metadata supplied by the sample provider rather than from assay-based typing. Sample metadata almost always included a de-identified subject ID, COVID-19 status, age in years and sex. Subjects who had been exposed to COVID-19, were actively infected with it, or had recovered from it provided the deeply sampled blood TCRbeta repertoires that made up the dataset.

The CDR3 runs 14 residues from the cysteine to the phenylalanine. The entry retains the CDR3 DNA only, 42 bases that are in frame from base 1. V is clipped by 1 base and J by 2 bases, and the sequence between their germline boundaries is 6 bases long. Per the germline V gene, SGHRS is the CDR1 and YFSETQ is the CDR2. With respect to this clone: The antigen this receptor binds is unknown. One base away there is no much larger clone; base qualities are not given.

The immunoSEQ Assay, a bias-controlled multiplex PCR, was used to amplify TCRbeta CDR3 regions from genomic DNA. On the authors' methods: Nucleated cell counts per sample were estimated from amplification of reference gene primers within the assay. Sequence reads were collapsed and filtered to measure the absolute abundance of every unique TCRbeta CDR3 rearrangement. For each sample, productive Simpson clonality was calculated by taking the square root of Simpson's diversity index across productive rearrangements. TCRdb mirrors the immuneACCESS table, restricted to in-frame sequences. Some clones are absent from its copies; in checked studies, under half trace to an unresolved V gene, and the reason for the others is unknown. That table furnishes V, J and clone size, whereas the DNA furnished D and trimming. The sample data list around 140,000 clones, and approximately 81% of these were observed just once. Over 1.1% of the sample is taken by the ten largest.

The paper as a whole reports these results and caveats: The amount of clinical and demographic metadata varied by source and participant and was provided uncurated.

Whole blood was collected in K2EDTA tubes by collaborating institutions according to the institutions' own protocols. Collaborator samples were shipped for TCRbeta analysis as frozen whole blood, isolated PBMCs, or DNA extracted from either sample type. The V gene is TRBV5-1 and the J gene is TRBJ1-4; no confident D gene assignment can be made. Sequenced material: peripheral blood. The TCR was taken from a man aged 60 to 75 with acute or convalescent COVID-19. The CDR3 protein: CASSLSQTNEKLFF. In nucleotide form, the sequence is TGCGCCAGCAGCTTGAGTCAGACTAATGAAAAACTGTTTTTT.